The text below deals with one T cell receptor (beta chain). This entry is derived from a study of T cell changes during pregnancy in multiple sclerosis. The CDR3 loop spans 14 amino acids. Trimming removed 3 bases from V and 1 base from J, with 9 bases in between. Per the germline V gene, CDR1 is MDHEN and CDR2 is SYDVKM. The repertoire was sequenced with immunoSEQ multiplex PCR; TCRdb's copy has only in-frame clones and lacks some. The data show tens of thousands of clones, approximately 91% seen once. The sequencing used peripheral blood, collected after pregnancy. The chain combines TRBV28 with TRBJ1-2; D is undetermined. The receptor was isolated from a female donor in good health, enrolled as a control in a pregnancy study. The CDR3 spells CASSFLDFNYGYTF. The CDR3 DNA reads as TGTGCCAGCAGTTTCTTGGACTTTAACTATGGCTACACCTTC.